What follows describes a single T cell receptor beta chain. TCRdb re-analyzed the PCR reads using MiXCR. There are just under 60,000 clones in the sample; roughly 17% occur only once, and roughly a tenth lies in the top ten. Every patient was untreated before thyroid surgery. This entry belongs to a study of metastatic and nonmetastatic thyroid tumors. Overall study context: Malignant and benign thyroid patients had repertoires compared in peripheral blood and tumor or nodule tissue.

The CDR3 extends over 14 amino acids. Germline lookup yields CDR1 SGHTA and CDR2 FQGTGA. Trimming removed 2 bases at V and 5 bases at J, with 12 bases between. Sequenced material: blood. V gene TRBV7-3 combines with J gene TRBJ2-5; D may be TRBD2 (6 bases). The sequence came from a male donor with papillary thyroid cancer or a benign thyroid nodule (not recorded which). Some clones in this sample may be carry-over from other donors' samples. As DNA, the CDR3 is TGTGCCAGCAGCTTAGGTGGGGCGGGGGAGACCCAGTACTTC. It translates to CASSLGGAGETQYF.